The 26 T cell receptor beta chains listed next were all sequenced from one sample in a study of blood T cell repertoires in COVID-19. Produced via immunoSEQ multiplex PCR; TCRdb's table is partial and in-frame only. The repertoire has just over 250,000 clones, 70% to 90% of them found once; the top ten carry about 2.5%. The sequenced sample was peripheral blood. The receptors were sampled from a woman aged 45-59 years with acute or convalescent COVID-19.

V gene TRBV5-1 combines with J gene TRBJ2-3; 9 nucleotides match TRBD1. Unmatched junction bases numbered 5, after V lost 0 bases and J lost 0 bases. Germline V gene data show CDR1 as SGHRS and CDR2 as YFSETQ. The CDR3 spans 17 residues. The chain's CDR3 is CASSLGTGAPSTDTQYF. CDR3 nucleotide sequence: TGCGCCAGCAGCTTGGGGACAGGGGCCCCTAGCACAGATACGCAGTATTTT.

This chain links TRBV2 with TRBJ2-7; TRBD1 is a possible D gene (7 bases). Looked up from germline, CDR1 is SNHLY and CDR2 is FYNNEI. This CDR3 is built from 14 residues. V was shortened by 7 bases and J by 1 base, with 14 bases between the two germline ends. The CDR3: CASKWSGGSYEQYF. The DNA of the CDR3 is TGTGCCAGCAAATGGTCAGGGGGGTCCTACGAGCAGTACTTC.

V usage is TRBV11-3 and J usage is TRBJ2-7, with D perhaps TRBD2 (5 bases). With 1 base removed from V and 7 bases from J, the gap between germline ends came to 11 bases. Germline assignment: CDR1 SGHNT and CDR2 YENEEA. The CDR3 sequence is 13 residues long. The CDR3 region has the DNA TGTGCCAGCAGCTTAGGAGGACGGAGGGAGCAGTACTTC. Translation gives CASSLGGRREQYF.

This clone was observed a handful of times. CDR3 nucleotide sequence: TGTGCCAGCAGTTATTTTTTAACGAACACCGGGGAGCTGTTTTTT. Translating it yields CASSYFLTNTGELFF. The V gene is TRBV6-2 or TRBV6-3, the J gene TRBJ2-2; D ambiguous. Between the trimmed V and J ends, which lost 3 bases and 0 bases, there was a span of 8 bases. CDR3 length: 15 amino acids. CDR1 and CDR2 (germline): MNHEY, SVGEGT.

The sample holds a few counts of this clone. V gene TRBV7-9 combines with J gene TRBJ1-5, with TRBD1 matching over 7 bases. This CDR3 spans 15 amino acids. Trimming at V came to 3 bases and at J to 4 bases, leaving 6 bases not matched to a gene. Germline V gives CDR1 SEHNR, CDR2 FQNEAQ (reference sequence). The CDR3 sequence: CASSFGDRENQPQHF. The DNA of the CDR3 is TGTGCCAGCAGCTTTGGGGACAGAGAAAATCAGCCCCAGCATTTT.

The chain joins TRBV27 to TRBJ1-2, with D possibly TRBD1 on 6 matching bases. The germline V and J ends were trimmed by 5 bases and 8 bases, with 15 bases remaining between them. The germline V gene encodes CDR1 MNHEY and CDR2 SMNVEV (reference sequence). The length of the CDR3 is 13 residues. CDR3 sequence (DNA): TGTGCCAGCAGTCCCAACAGGGTCCGCGGCTACACCTTC. This sequence encodes CASSPNRVRGYTF.

The genes are TRBV7-2 and TRBJ2-1, with D possibly TRBD1 on 6 matching bases. Germline V gene lookup returns CDR1 SGHTA and CDR2 FQGNSA. CDR3 length: 14 amino acids. Trimming pared 5 bases from V and 2 bases from J, leaving 10 bases between. The CDR3 region is CASSHRAPYNEQFF. The CDR3 DNA sequence: TGTGCCAGCAGCCACAGGGCCCCCTACAATGAGCAGTTCTTC. Full variable domain (outside the CDR3, taken from reference TRBV7-2 and TRBJ2-1): GAGVSQSPSNKVTEKGKDVELRCDPISGHTALYWYRQSLGQGLEFLIYFQGNSAPDKSGLPSDRFSAERTGGSVSTLTIQRTQQEDSAVYLCASSHRAPYNEQFFGPGTRLTVL.

The V and J genes are TRBV10-3 and TRBJ2-3; 8 nucleotides align to TRBD2. The CDR3 runs 16 residues. V gave up 0 bases and J gave up 5 bases; unmatched junction bases: 7. The germline CDR1 and CDR2 sequences are ENHRY and SYGVKD. CDR3 region: CAISESQREWKDTQYF. DNA for the CDR3: TGTGCCATCAGTGAGTCCCAGCGGGAGTGGAAAGATACGCAGTATTTT.

The V and J genes are TRBV5-4 and TRBJ2-4; 7 bases are a match to TRBD1. Trimming took 0 bases from V and 6 from J; bases not matched to a gene: 9. This CDR3 is built from 16 residues. Germline V gene lookup returns CDR1 SGHNT and CDR2 YYREEE (reference sequence). The CDR3 DNA sequence: TGTGCCAGCAGCTTGGCCCCTTCCCGACAGGGAAACATTCAGTACTTC. It yields the protein CASSLAPSRQGNIQYF.

A few counts support this clone. The rearrangement joins TRBV2 to TRBJ2-2; 10 nucleotides agree with TRBD1. CDR3 length: 15 residues. V dropped 8 bases and J dropped 2; count of bases not matched to a gene: 5. Germline V CDR1 and CDR2: SNHLY, FYNNEI. The CDR3 region is CASRTGGTNTGELFF. For the CDR3, the DNA is TGTGCCAGCCGGACAGGGGGGACTAACACCGGGGAGCTGTTTTTT.

The chain employs TRBV11-3 and TRBJ1-1, with 8 bases that match TRBD1. From germline, CDR1 is SGHNT and CDR2 YENEEA. The CDR3 has 16 residues. The J segment lost 4 bases and the V segment lost 5 bases, leaving 12 bases of the junction unmatched. CDR3 region: CASSMGGQDWSTEAFF. CDR3 in DNA: TGTGCCAGCAGCATGGGGGGACAGGACTGGAGCACTGAAGCTTTCTTT.

This clone was observed once. The rearrangement uses TRBV11-2 and TRBJ1-2, with TRBD1 matching 8 bases. This CDR3 spans 15 amino acids. Looked up from germline, CDR1 is SGHAT and CDR2 is FQNNGV. J lost 8 bases, V lost 1 base, and 9 bases had no gene match. Written as DNA, the CDR3 is TGTGCCAGCAGCTTAGCCGGGACAGGCATTCGGGGCTACACCTTC. Translation: CASSLAGTGIRGYTF.

The genes are TRBV3-1 (or the pseudogene TRBV3-2) and TRBJ2-5, with TRBD1 matching 7 bases. This CDR3 spans 18 amino acids. J was trimmed by 2 bases and V by 1 base; bases with no gene match: 13. Per the germline V gene, CDR1 is LGHDT and CDR2 is YNNKEL (reference sequence). This CDR3 reads CASSQGHGRQGRQETQYF. DNA for the CDR3: TGTGCCAGCAGCCAAGGCCACGGCAGACAGGGCCGACAAGAGACCCAGTACTTC.

The chain uses TRBV7-2 and TRBJ1-2; no clear D. CDR3 length: 13 residues. Germline CDR1 and CDR2: SGHTA and FQGNSA. Trimming cost V 2 bases and J 10 bases, with 14 bases left between them. As DNA, the CDR3 is TGTGCCAGCAGCTTAATTCTTATGGGAGACTACACCTTC. Translation gives CASSLILMGDYTF.

As DNA, the CDR3 is TGTGCCAGCAGCCGGGGCCGGGACACAACTTCCTATGGCTACACCTTC. Translation: CASSRGRDTTSYGYTF. The chain recombines TRBV7-9 with TRBJ1-2; possibly TRBD1 for D (6 bases). In germline, CDR1 is SEHNR, CDR2 FQNEAQ (reference sequence). V was clipped by 5 bases and J by 4 bases, with 20 bases between them. The CDR3 is 16 residues long.

The rearrangement joins TRBV18 to TRBJ1-6, with D uncertain. V lost 6 bases and J lost 7, with 7 bases in between. This CDR3 has 12 residues. Germline CDR1 and CDR2: KGHSH and LQKENI. The CDR3 bases are TGTGCCAGCTCGGAGGAGAATTCACCCCTCCACTTT. Residues: CASSEENSPLHF.

The V gene is TRBV6-1, the J gene TRBJ1-1, with TRBD1 as a possible D gene (5 bases). Trimming removed 2 bases at V and 3 bases at J, with 19 bases between. Per the germline V gene, CDR1 is MNHNS and CDR2 is SASEGT. CDR3 length equals 17 residues. CDR3 nucleotide sequence: TGTGCCAGCAGTGAAACTGCGGGGTCGGACACGGACACTGAAGCTTTCTTT. It yields the protein CASSETAGSDTDTEAFF.

The V and J genes are TRBV5-4 and TRBJ2-3; a possible D gene is TRBD2 (6 bases). The CDR3 sequence is 12 residues long. V lost 3 bases, J lost 4 bases, and 6 bases lay in between. Germline V CDR1 and CDR2: SGHNT, YYREEE (reference sequence). The CDR3 DNA reads as TGTGCCAGCAGCTGGGGGGCAGATACGCAGTATTTT. This gives the protein CASSWGADTQYF. Complete variable domain (other parts from reference TRBV5-4 and TRBJ2-3): ETGVTQSPTHLIKTRGQQVTLRCSSQSGHNTVSWYQQALGQGPQFIFQYYREEENGRGNFPPRFSGLQFPNYSSELNVNALELDDSALYLCASSWGADTQYFGPGTRLTVL.

V and J are TRBV29-1 and TRBJ2-7; the match to TRBD1 covers 7 bases. This CDR3 is 12 amino acids long. CDR1 is SQVTM and CDR2 is ANQGSEA in the germline V gene. Trimming cost V 4 bases and J 2 bases; bases outside gene matches: 2. The CDR3 DNA sequence: TGCAGCGTTGGAGACAGGGCCTACGAGCAGTACTTC. It is translated as CSVGDRAYEQYF.

J is TRBJ2-1 and V is TRBV6-6; TRBD1 is a possible D gene (6 bases). Germline CDR1 is MNHNY and CDR2 is SVGAGI (reference sequence). V was shortened by 4 bases and J by 0 bases, with 13 bases between the two germline ends. CDR3 length equals 16 residues. CDR3 in DNA: TGTGCCAGCAGTTGGGACAATCCTTTCTCCTACAATGAGCAGTTCTTC. Protein product: CASSWDNPFSYNEQFF.

This sequence joins TRBV28 and TRBJ2-2, with D possibly matching TRBD2 (6 bases). The germline V and J ends were trimmed by 6 bases and 1 base, with 15 bases remaining between them. Germline values: CDR1 MDHEN, CDR2 SYDVKM. There are 16 residues in the CDR3. In nucleotides, the CDR3 is TGTGCCAGCAGAAGGGTCCCGCGGGGGAACACCGGGGAGCTGTTTTTT. As protein: CASRRVPRGNTGELFF.

The rearrangement joins TRBV15 to TRBJ2-7; TRBD1 aligns across 7 bases. Germline V lookup: CDR1 LNHNV, CDR2 YYDKDF (reference sequence). V was clipped by 5 bases and J by 1 base; unmatched bases: 8. The CDR3 spans 15 residues. CDR3 residues: CATSLAPGQSYEQYF. The DNA for the CDR3 is TGTGCCACCAGCTTAGCCCCGGGACAGTCCTACGAGCAGTACTTC.

The chain links TRBV19 to TRBJ2-5; D might be TRBD1 (6 bases). Germline V CDR1 and CDR2: LNHDA, SQIVND (reference sequence). V gave up 4 bases and J gave up 1 base, with 10 bases separating them. The CDR3 length is 14 residues. The CDR3 reads CASSTGTSQETQYF. In DNA form, the CDR3 reads TGTGCCAGTAGTACCGGGACATCCCAAGAGACCCAGTACTTC.

The V gene is TRBV19, the J gene TRBJ1-4, with 8 bases matching TRBD1. Trimming at V came to 5 bases and at J to 5 bases, leaving 7 bases not matched to a gene. CDR3 length: 15 residues. Germline CDR1 LNHDA, CDR2 SQIVND (reference sequence). The CDR3 here is CASSSRTGGNEKLFF. The DNA for the CDR3 is TGTGCCAGTAGTTCCCGAACAGGGGGAAATGAAAAACTGTTTTTT.

CDR3 nucleotides: TGTGCCAGCGGTCTATTCAATCAGCCCCAGCATTTT. Translated, it gives CASGLFNQPQHF. The rearrangement joins TRBV6-5 to TRBJ1-5; D uncertain. The CDR3 has 12 amino acids. V gave up 8 bases and J gave up 3 bases, with 8 bases separating them. The germline CDR1 and CDR2 sequences are MNHEY and SVGAGI.

The count of this clone is one. The gene calls are TRBV11-2 and TRBJ2-7, with 9 nucleotides matching TRBD2. The CDR3 spans 13 residues. Trimming removed 5 bases from V and 6 bases from J; junction bases left unmatched: 5. Germline V lookup: CDR1 SGHAT, CDR2 FQNNGV. The CDR3 DNA follows: TGTGCCAGCAGCACTTGGACTAGCGCCGAGCAGTACTTC. It is translated as CASSTWTSAEQYF.